Presented here are 21 T cell receptor beta chains from one specimen sequenced in a study of shared clonotypes between healthy human individuals. Sequencing used immunoSEQ multiplex PCR; TCRdb keeps in-frame clones, though not all of them. Of around 1.9 million clones in the sample, 90% to 95% were seen once. Naive-designated CD8 cells lacked CD45RO, were positively enriched for CCR7, and omitted terminally differentiated effector memory CD45RA+ cells. The sample taken for sequencing was naive CD8+ T cells from PBMCs. These TCRs come from a man in his late teens or twenties in good health. Some clones in this sample may be carry-over from other donors' samples.

The genes are TRBV30 and TRBJ2-6; no clear D. CDR3 length equals 16 residues. The germline V and J ends were trimmed by 4 bases and 0 bases, with 13 bases remaining between them. The germline V gene encodes CDR1 GTSNPN and CDR2 SVGIG (reference sequence). CDR3 sequence: CAWTGVKYSGANVLTF. The CDR3 DNA reads as TGTGCCTGGACTGGGGTCAAATACTCTGGGGCCAACGTCCTGACTTTC.

The V gene is TRBV6-6, the J gene TRBJ2-2; no firm D call. CDR1 is MNHNY and CDR2 is SVGAGI in the germline V gene (reference sequence). The CDR3 sequence is 14 residues long. The V end lost 0 bases, the J end lost 7 bases, and 9 bases lay between the germline ends. CDR3 nucleotides: TGTGCCAGCAGTTACTCCCTATTGAGCGGGGAGCTGTTTTTT. This codes for CASSYSLLSGELFF.

Worth noting for this clone: The same CDR3 is also encoded by other DNA sequences in this sample. The gene calls are TRBV7-2 and TRBJ2-7; 8 nucleotides line up with TRBD1. Germline lookup yields CDR1 SGHTA and CDR2 FQGNSA. Unmatched junction bases numbered 7, after V lost 5 bases and J lost 4 bases. The length of the CDR3 is 14 residues. CDR3: CASSLGQGGYEQYF. The CDR3 coding sequence is TGTGCCAGCAGCCTAGGACAGGGCGGGTACGAGCAGTACTTC.

The chain carries TRBV2 and TRBJ1-1; 8 nucleotides match TRBD1. This CDR3 spans 15 amino acids. V lost 6 bases and J lost 5; bases outside the gene matches: 11. The germline CDR1 and CDR2 sequences are SNHLY and FYNNEI. The CDR3 sequence is CASSRTGSAGTEAFF. The CDR3 nucleotides are TGTGCCAGCAGCCGGACAGGGTCCGCGGGGACTGAAGCTTTCTTT.

Only one count was recorded for this clone. This rearrangement joins TRBV4-1 to TRBJ1-1, with TRBD1 matching 9 bases. Germline trimming cut 2 bases from V and 0 bases from J; bases unmatched to any gene: 4. The CDR3 runs to 16 residues. The germline CDR1 and CDR2 sequences are MGHRA and YSYEKL. The CDR3 nucleotides are TGCGCCAGCAGCCAAATCAGGGACAGGGTGAACACTGAAGCTTTCTTT. It encodes CASSQIRDRVNTEAFF.

The chain couples TRBV27 to TRBJ2-7; D is possibly TRBD2 (6 bases). Germline assignment: CDR1 MNHEY and CDR2 SMNVEV (reference sequence). This CDR3 is built from 13 residues. V lost 3 bases and J lost 5, with 11 bases in between. The CDR3 DNA follows: TGTGCCAGCAGTTTCGGCGGGAAAAACGAGCAGTACTTC. It is translated as CASSFGGKNEQYF.

V gene TRBV10-2 combines with J gene TRBJ2-5, with D perhaps matching TRBD1 (5 bases). The V end was cut by 4 bases, the J end by 4 bases, with 13 bases between. Germline V lookup: CDR1 WSHSY, CDR2 SAAADI. This CDR3 region has 14 residues. The CDR3, as DNA: TGCGCCAGCAGTGCCACAGGAATTCTAGAGACCCAGTACTTC. The encoded protein is CASSATGILETQYF.

This clone was recorded only once. The chain is built from TRBV5-1 and TRBJ1-2; D is perhaps TRBD1 (6 bases). Germline V gene lookup returns CDR1 SGHRS and CDR2 YFSETQ. The CDR3 covers 16 residues. Trimming cost V 4 bases and J 4 bases, with 20 bases left between them. The CDR3, as DNA: TGCGCCAGCAGCGGACTACGGGACACGGAACCCTATGGCTACACCTTC. Encoded protein: CASSGLRDTEPYGYTF.

There are a few counts of this clone. The V call is TRBV18, the J call TRBJ1-5, with 7 nucleotides matching TRBD1. Unmatched junction bases numbered 7, after V lost 6 bases and J lost 2 bases. The CDR3 runs 15 residues. CDR1 and CDR2 (germline): KGHSH, LQKENI. For the CDR3, the DNA is TGTGCCAGCTCCCCGACAGGGACGCGCAATCAGCCCCAGCATTTT. Encoded protein: CASSPTGTRNQPQHF.

The rearrangement links TRBV11-2 to TRBJ2-7; D gene uncertain. V was pared by 0 bases and J by 4 bases, with 13 bases between. This CDR3 is 15 amino acids long. The germline V gene has CDR1 SGHAT and CDR2 FQNNGV. CDR3 sequence: CASSLDHIDGYEQYF. The CDR3 nucleotides read TGTGCCAGCAGCTTAGATCACATAGACGGGTACGAGCAGTACTTC.

The sample holds one count of this clone. This chain connects TRBV27 to TRBJ1-2; TRBD1 matches 9 bases. Germline CDR1 is MNHEY and CDR2 is SMNVEV (reference sequence). The CDR3 runs 16 residues. J was trimmed by 7 bases and V by 3 bases; bases with no gene match: 12. CDR3 in amino acids: CASSFSRGQGFSGYTF. The CDR3 DNA follows: TGTGCCAGCAGTTTTTCTCGGGGACAGGGTTTCTCTGGCTACACCTTC.

This rearrangement joins TRBV11-2 to TRBJ2-2, with 7 bases lining up with TRBD1. Looked up from germline, CDR1 is SGHAT and CDR2 is FQNNGV. The CDR3 runs to 12 residues. With 11 bases clipped from V and 7 bases from J, the junction kept 7 bases outside the gene matches. The CDR3 loop reads CALTGKHGELFF. In DNA form, the CDR3 reads TGTGCCTTGACAGGGAAGCACGGGGAGCTGTTTTTT.

CDR3 residues: CASSLRGPQRGANVLTF. As DNA, the CDR3 is TGTGCCAGCAGCTTAAGGGGACCCCAGCGTGGGGCCAACGTCCTGACTTTC. The chain recombines TRBV7-2 with TRBJ2-6; D may match TRBD1 or TRBD2 (5 bases each). There are 17 residues in the CDR3. Germline V gene lookup returns CDR1 SGHTA and CDR2 FQGNSA. Trimming shortened V by 2 bases and J by 3 bases, and 14 bases separated the two germline ends.

The chain has TRBV19 and TRBJ1-2; D remains unclear. This CDR3 contains 14 residues. V was cut by 0 bases and J by 7 bases, with 12 bases left in between. Germline CDR1 and CDR2: LNHDA and SQIVND (reference sequence). CDR3 sequence: CASSIDLFLSGYTF. The CDR3 nucleotides read TGTGCCAGTAGTATAGATCTATTTCTTTCTGGCTACACCTTC.

This clone was seen once. Compared with germline, one end of the junction differs, possibly owing to a read error. This chain connects TRBV7-9 to TRBJ2-1; a possible D gene is TRBD2 (8 bases). CDR1 and CDR2 (germline): SEHNR, FQNEAQ (reference sequence). The CDR3 spans 11 residues. The CDR3 is CASLTREGAVF. CDR3 coding DNA: TGTGCCAGCCTGACACGGGAGGGGGCGGTCTTC. The full variable domain, completed using reference TRBV7-9 and TRBJ2-1, is DTGVSQNPRHKITKRGQNVTFRCDPISEHNRLYWYRQTLGQGPEFLTYFQNEAQLEKSRLLSDRFSAERPKGSFSTLEIQRTEQGDSAMYLCASLTREGAVFGPGTRLTVL.

Details on this clone: Germline and junction disagree at one end, which may indicate a read error. V and J are TRBV28 and TRBJ2-2; D may be TRBD1 (5 bases). CDR3 length: 18 residues. Germline loops: CDR1 MDHEN, CDR2 SYDVKM. The CDR3: CASSTPTDNYWNAGELFF. The CDR3 region has the DNA TGTGCCAGCAGTACCCCGACAGACAACTACTGGAACGCCGGGGAGCTGTTTTTT. The full variable domain, completed using reference TRBV28 and TRBJ2-2, is DVKVTQSSRYLVKRTGEKVFLECVQDMDHENMFWYRQDPGLGLRLIYFSYDVKMKEKGDIPEGYSVSREKKERFSLILESASTNQTSMYLCASSTPTDNYWNAGELFFGEGSRLTVL.

The chain combines TRBV2 with TRBJ2-1, with 9 bases matching TRBD1. V shed 7 bases, J shed 7 bases, and the junction held 8 bases outside the gene matches. There are 14 residues in the CDR3. The V gene's germline CDR1 is SNHLY and CDR2 FYNNEI. In DNA form, the CDR3 reads TGTGCCAGCATGACCCGGACAGGGGAAAATGAGCAGTTCTTC. Encoded protein: CASMTRTGENEQFF.

The J gene is TRBJ2-2, the V gene TRBV9; D might be TRBD1 (5 bases). The germline gives CDR1 SGDLS, CDR2 YYNGEE. This CDR3 is 16 amino acids long. V was trimmed by 1 base and J by 4 bases, leaving 14 bases between them. In DNA, the CDR3 is TGTGCCAGCAGCGTACTCCCAGGGAAAGTCACCGGGGAGCTGTTTTTT. It encodes CASSVLPGKVTGELFF.

The chain links TRBV7-9 to TRBJ1-2; the D gene is possibly TRBD1 (5 bases). Per germline, CDR1 SEHNR and CDR2 FQNEAQ (reference sequence). CDR3 size: 16 residues. Trimming stripped 1 base from V and 3 bases from J, with 15 bases between. The DNA of the CDR3 is TGTGCCAGCAGCTTAGATGACCAGGGATCATACTATGGCTACACCTTC. Translation: CASSLDDQGSYYGYTF.

This clone was observed a single time. Compared with germline, one end of the junction differs, possibly owing to a read error. The rearrangement uses TRBV5-1 and TRBJ2-7; 8 nucleotides line up with TRBD2. This CDR3 comprises 16 residues. Germline loops: CDR1 SGHRS, CDR2 YFSETQ. DNA for the CDR3: TGCGCCAGCAGCCCGGATTCGGGAGGGCCCTCCCACGAGCAGTACTTC. Its protein product is CASSPDSGGPSHEQYF.

The chain uses TRBV4-1 and TRBJ2-6; 12 bases line up with TRBD1. CDR1 is MGHRA, CDR2 YSYEKL, per germline. The CDR3 covers 20 residues. Trimming at V came to 2 bases and at J to 2 bases, leaving 10 bases not matched to a gene. CDR3 nucleotides: TGCGCCAGCAGCCAAACCGGGACAGGGGGCTTGTTACCTGGGGCCAACGTCCTGACTTTC. Translated, it gives CASSQTGTGGLLPGANVLTF.